Listed here are 28 T cell receptor beta chains from one sample, sequenced in a study of T cells in Graves' hyperthyroidism and ophthalmopathy. The investigators amplified TCR beta CDR3 regions from RNA transcripts. The study used the HTBI primer set for a first-round RT-PCR of the TCR CDR3. TCRdb re-derived calls from the multiplex PCR reads in MiXCR, one entry per CDR3 protein. The data contain around 350,000 distinct CDR3 sequences, roughly 14% of them singletons. The sample consisted of blood. All receptors derive from a woman between 18 and 30 years old with Graves' hyperthyroidism that later progressed to Graves' ophthalmopathy.

The V gene is TRBV11-2, the J gene TRBJ2-1, with D uncertain. This CDR3 has 13 amino acids. The V gene lost 2 bases and the J gene lost 6 bases, with 8 bases spanning the gap. CDR1 and CDR2 (germline): SGHAT, FQNNGV. The CDR3 nucleotides read TGTGCCAGCAGCTTACCTGTCGTCAATGAGCAGTTCTTC. This translates into CASSLPVVNEQFF.

This clonotype was counted a few times. The gene calls are TRBV7-9 and TRBJ2-2; no firm D call. V shed 5 bases and J shed 5 bases, with 6 bases lying between them. CDR1 SEHNR and CDR2 FQNEAQ come from the germline V gene (reference sequence). This CDR3 has 12 amino acids. CDR3 bases: TGTGCCAGCAGCCCGATAACCGGGGAGCTGTTTTTT. The encoded protein is CASSPITGELFF.

This clonotype has only a few counts. The junction does not match germline at one end; this may be a read error. The V call is TRBV2, the J call TRBJ2-5; TRBD1 matches 7 bases. This CDR3 comprises 12 residues. In germline, CDR1 is SNHLY, CDR2 FYNNEI. This chain's CDR3 is CASSEAYRQGNF. The CDR3 bases are TGTGCCAGCAGTGAAGCATATCGACAGGGTAACTTC.

This clonotype was recorded a few times. In DNA form, the CDR3 reads TGCGCCAGCAGCAGGACCTTCGGGGATACGCAGTATTTT. It yields the protein CASSRTFGDTQYF. The chain couples TRBV5-1 to TRBJ2-3; D uncertain. V lost 4 bases to trimming and J lost 6 bases, with 12 bases between them. Germline CDR1 is SGHRS and CDR2 is YFSETQ. The CDR3 is made up of 13 amino acids. Based on the CDR3 plus reference TRBV5-1 and TRBJ2-3, the full variable domain is KAGVTQTPRYLIKTRGQQVTLSCSPISGHRSVSWYQQTPGQGLQFLFEYFSETQRNKGNFPGRFSGRQFSNSRSEMNVSTLELGDSALYLCASSRTFGDTQYFGPGTRLTVL.

V gene TRBV7-3 combines with J gene TRBJ2-1, with 13 bases that match TRBD2. The CDR3 runs to 18 residues. CDR1 and CDR2 (germline): SGHTA, FQGTGA. After removal of 1 base from V and 7 bases from J, the junction contained 10 bases not matched to a gene. The chain's CDR3 is CASSLNRPGLAGANEQFF. CDR3 coding DNA: TGTGCCAGCAGCTTAAACAGGCCCGGACTAGCGGGAGCAAATGAGCAGTTCTTC.

The chain employs TRBV4-1 and TRBJ1-6; 7 bases fit TRBD1. This CDR3 has 15 residues. V lost 4 bases, J lost 5 bases, and 5 bases stayed unmatched. Germline V gene sequence: CDR1 MGHRA, CDR2 YSYEKL. CDR3 DNA sequence: TGCGCCAGCAGCCGTATCGGGACAGATAATTCACCCCTCCACTTT. Translated: CASSRIGTDNSPLHF.

There are many counts of this clonotype. V usage is TRBV18 and J usage is TRBJ1-1, with D perhaps matching TRBD1 (5 bases). Germline V lookup: CDR1 KGHSH, CDR2 LQKENI. Trimming cost V 3 bases and J 4 bases, with 9 bases left between them. The CDR3 sequence is 13 residues long. The CDR3 here is CASSPQGRTEAFF. As DNA, the CDR3 is TGTGCCAGCTCACCCCAGGGTCGCACTGAAGCTTTCTTT.

The sample holds a few counts of this clonotype. The CDR3 region is CASSPMGPQETQYF. CDR3 coding DNA: TGTGCCAGCAGCCCCATGGGGCCTCAGGAGACCCAGTACTTC. The J gene is TRBJ2-5, the V gene TRBV5-6; a possible D gene is TRBD1 (5 bases). The CDR3 is 14 residues long. The germline V and J ends were trimmed by 4 bases and 5 bases, with 15 bases remaining between them. Germline CDR1 reads SGHDT; CDR2 reads YYEEEE.

CDR3 sequence: CASRAGTDEVSIQYF. Written as DNA, the CDR3 is TGTGCCAGCAGGGCCGGGACAGATGAGGTATCGATTCAGTACTTC. The gene calls are TRBV28 and TRBJ2-4; 7 bases match TRBD1. The CDR3 is 15 residues long. The junction had 15 bases not matched to a gene; V was cut back by 6 bases and J by 10 bases. CDR1 and CDR2 (germline): MDHEN, SYDVKM.

This clonotype has ten or more counts. The chain combines TRBV7-6 with TRBJ1-2, with 7 bases lining up with TRBD1. V gave up 4 bases and J gave up 5 bases; unmatched junction bases: 10. Germline loops: CDR1 SGHVS, CDR2 FNYEAQ. The length of the CDR3 is 15 residues. In DNA, the CDR3 is TGTGCCAGCAGCTCCCTACAGGGGAGGGAGTATGGCTACACCTTC. Translated, it gives CASSSLQGREYGYTF.

The chain uses TRBV5-6 and TRBJ2-7, with no clear D. V lost 5 bases to trimming and J lost 0 bases, with 15 bases between them. Germline V gene data show CDR1 as SGHDT and CDR2 as YYEEEE. CDR3 length: 15 residues. The chain's CDR3 is CASRVSGRSSYEQYF. In DNA form, the CDR3 reads TGTGCCAGCAGGGTCTCGGGCAGGAGCTCCTACGAGCAGTACTTC.

CDR3 in DNA: TGTGCCAGCTCACCCATTGGACAGGCCAACTATGGCTACACCTTC. This gives the protein CASSPIGQANYGYTF. The chain links TRBV18 to TRBJ1-2; TRBD1 matches 7 bases. V lost 3 bases, J lost 2 bases, and 6 bases stayed unmatched. CDR3 length: 15 amino acids. Germline values: CDR1 KGHSH, CDR2 LQKENI.

The rearrangement joins TRBV6-2 or TRBV6-3 to TRBJ1-2; 7 bases are a match to TRBD1. The CDR3 extends over 13 amino acids. The ends lost 7 bases at V and 8 bases at J; junction bases unmatched: 10. Germline V lookup: CDR1 MNHEY, CDR2 SVGEGT. In DNA, the CDR3 is TGTGCCAGCAATCCCGACAGGGCAAGAGGCTACACCTTC. Protein product: CASNPDRARGYTF.

A remark on this clonotype: One junction end disagrees with the germline gene, perhaps due to a read error. The chain is built from TRBV25-1 and TRBJ1-1; 9 positions agree with TRBD1. This CDR3 spans 13 amino acids. CDR1 MGHDK and CDR2 SYGVNS come from the germline V gene. The DNA for the CDR3 is TGTGCCAGCAAAGGGACAGGGAACCCTGAAGCTTTCTTT. Its protein is CASKGTGNPEAFF.

This clonotype was observed at least ten times. This chain uses TRBV20-1 with TRBJ1-2; no firm D call. The CDR3 length is 11 residues. V lost 3 bases and J lost 7, with 9 bases in between. Germline V gene sequence: CDR1 DFQATT, CDR2 SNEGSKA (reference sequence). CDR3 in amino acids: CSASGEGGYTF. In DNA, the CDR3 is TGCAGTGCTAGTGGGGAGGGTGGCTACACCTTC.

The chain couples TRBV2 to TRBJ1-3, with TRBD1 identical over 7 bases. Germline trimming cut 2 bases from V and 0 bases from J; bases unmatched to any gene: 1. Germline values: CDR1 SNHLY, CDR2 FYNNEI. There are 15 residues in the CDR3. Written as DNA, the CDR3 is TGTGCCAGCAGTGAATGGACAGGCTCTGGAAACACCATATATTTT. Its protein product is CASSEWTGSGNTIYF.

This clonotype occurred many times. V and J are TRBV2 and TRBJ2-7, with 7 bases aligning to TRBD2. With V trimmed by 5 bases and J by 4 bases, 2 bases remained unmatched. The CDR3 covers 12 residues. Germline loops: CDR1 SNHLY, CDR2 FYNNEI. The DNA for the CDR3 is TGTGCCAGCAGTCTAGCGGAGTACGAGCAGTACTTC. Translated: CASSLAEYEQYF.

This clonotype appeared many times. The J gene is TRBJ2-3, the V gene TRBV27; the D gene is possibly TRBD2 (6 bases). Trimming removed 6 bases from V and 4 bases from J, with 11 bases in between. CDR1 is MNHEY and CDR2 is SMNVEV in the germline V gene (reference sequence). CDR3 length: 13 residues. In DNA form, the CDR3 reads TGTGCCAGCAGCCTAGCGATCCCAGATACGCAGTATTTT. It encodes CASSLAIPDTQYF.

The chain is built from TRBV5-4 and TRBJ2-1, with D possibly being TRBD2 (5 bases). Per germline, CDR1 SGHNT and CDR2 YYREEE (reference sequence). This CDR3 is 15 amino acids long. V was clipped by 4 bases and J by 2 bases, with 13 bases between them. In DNA form, the CDR3 reads TGTGCCAGCAGCGCGGACCTAGCCCCCTACAATGAGCAGTTCTTC. This sequence encodes CASSADLAPYNEQFF.

This clonotype has a count of ten or more. The CDR3 loop is CASSPSTSGSAEQFF. The DNA of the CDR3 is TGTGCCAGCAGCCCCTCGACTAGCGGGAGTGCTGAGCAGTTCTTC. The chain employs TRBV6-2 or TRBV6-3 and TRBJ2-1; 12 bases match TRBD2. CDR1 is MNHEY, CDR2 SVGEGT, per germline. Unmatched junction bases numbered 9, after V lost 6 bases and J lost 9 bases. The CDR3 has 15 amino acids.

This clonotype has a count of ten or more. V is TRBV2 and J is TRBJ2-1; 13 bases are shared with TRBD2. The CDR3 spans 15 residues. The V gene's germline CDR1 is SNHLY and CDR2 FYNNEI. After removal of 4 bases from V and 7 bases from J, the junction contained 4 bases not matched to a gene. CDR3 protein: CASSVLAGGQNEQFF. CDR3 DNA sequence: TGTGCCAGCAGTGTACTAGCGGGAGGGCAAAATGAGCAGTTCTTC.

About this clonotype itself: A read error is possible here, since a much larger clone lies one base away. This chain uses TRBV12-3 or TRBV12-4 with TRBJ1-1; D call uncertain. The V and J ends lost 11 bases and 0 bases respectively, with 13 bases between them. This CDR3 spans 13 amino acids. In DNA form, the CDR3 reads TGTGCCGGCTGTGGGCGGATGAACACTGAAGCTTTCTTT. Its protein is CAGCGRMNTEAFF.

This clonotype has at least ten counts. The chain is built from TRBV3-1 and TRBJ2-3; D remains ambiguous. Deletions cut 1 base from V and 2 bases from J, with 7 bases between. Germline V gene sequence: CDR1 LGHDT, CDR2 YNNKEL (reference sequence). The CDR3 is 14 amino acids. The CDR3, as DNA: TGTGCCAGCAGCCAAGGAAGGGACACAGATACGCAGTATTTT. Its protein is CASSQGRDTDTQYF.

This chain joins TRBV14 and TRBJ2-1; D gene ambiguous. The length of the CDR3 is 15 residues. Deletions cut 2 bases from V and 4 bases from J, with 12 bases between. The germline V gene encodes CDR1 SGHDN and CDR2 FVKESK. The CDR3 loop is CASSQLRWVYNEQFF. CDR3 nucleotides: TGTGCCAGCAGCCAACTACGCTGGGTGTACAATGAGCAGTTCTTC.

This chain uses TRBV10-2 with TRBJ2-1; 7 nucleotides match TRBD2. V was clipped by 10 bases and J by 4 bases; unmatched bases: 13. The CDR3 runs to 15 residues. CDR1 and CDR2 (germline): WSHSY, SAAADI. CDR3 sequence: CATTPWRESYNEQFF. The CDR3 nucleotides read TGCGCCACCACCCCCTGGCGGGAGTCTTACAATGAGCAGTTCTTC.

In its sample, this clonotype was seen many times. The chain carries TRBV2 and TRBJ1-5; TRBD1 aligns across 8 bases. V was clipped by 2 bases and J by 2 bases; unmatched bases: 2. The CDR3 covers 15 residues. Germline assignment: CDR1 SNHLY and CDR2 FYNNEI. The CDR3, as DNA: TGTGCCAGCAGTGAATGGGGACAGGGCAATCAGCCCCAGCATTTT. Its translation is CASSEWGQGNQPQHF.

There are many counts of this clonotype. This chain uses TRBV7-8 with TRBJ1-1; D gene ambiguous. This CDR3 comprises 17 residues. The germline CDR1 and CDR2 sequences are SGHVS and FQNEAQ. Trimming stripped 1 base from V and 1 base from J, with 16 bases between. CDR3 in amino acids: CASSLEVVRATNTEAFF. CDR3 sequence (DNA): TGTGCCAGCAGCTTAGAGGTTGTTAGGGCGACGAACACTGAAGCTTTCTTT.

This clonotype showed up just a few times. This chain joins TRBV14 and TRBJ2-7; 10 bases line up with TRBD1. The length of the CDR3 is 17 residues. From germline, CDR1 is SGHDN and CDR2 FVKESK. V lost 0 bases to trimming and J lost 2 bases; unmatched junction nucleotides: 7. DNA of the CDR3: TGTGCCAGCAGCCAAGACGTTTCCGGACAGGGGGCCTACGAGCAGTACTTC. This codes for CASSQDVSGQGAYEQYF. The whole variable domain, filled in from reference TRBV14 and TRBJ2-7, reads EAGVTQFPSHSVIEKGQTVTLRCDPISGHDNLYWYRRVMGKEIKFLLHFVKESKQDESGMPNNRFLAERTGGTYSTLKVQPAELEDSGVYFCASSQDVSGQGAYEQYFGPGTRLTVT.